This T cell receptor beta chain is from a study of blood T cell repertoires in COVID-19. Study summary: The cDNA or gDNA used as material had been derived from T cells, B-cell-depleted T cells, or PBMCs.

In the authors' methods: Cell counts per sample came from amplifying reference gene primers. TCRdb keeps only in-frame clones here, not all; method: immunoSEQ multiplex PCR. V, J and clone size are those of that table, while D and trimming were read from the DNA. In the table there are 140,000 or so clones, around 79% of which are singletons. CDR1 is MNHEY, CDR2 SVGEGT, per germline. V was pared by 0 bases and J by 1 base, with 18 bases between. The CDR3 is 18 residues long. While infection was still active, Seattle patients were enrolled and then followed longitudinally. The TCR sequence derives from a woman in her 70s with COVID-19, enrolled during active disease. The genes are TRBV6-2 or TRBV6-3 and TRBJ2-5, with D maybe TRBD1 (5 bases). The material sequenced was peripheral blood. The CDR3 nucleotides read TGTGCCAGCAGTTACTCCTTCTTACGGGTGGGGCCCCAAGAGACCCAGTACTTC. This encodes CASSYSFLRVGPQETQYF.